This is a list of T cell receptor beta chains from one sample in a study of blood T cell repertoires in COVID-19. The data were produced by immunoSEQ multiplex PCR, yet TCRdb's version contains in-frame clones alone and is incomplete. The table includes about 180,000 clones, roughly 84% detected once. Sequences were obtained from peripheral blood. These receptor sequences come from a man aged 18 to 29 with active or convalescent COVID-19. CDR3s leave out the opening cysteine and the closing phenylalanine or tryptophan. D genes are given only for firm matches. The listing skips clone size in some rows; elsewhere it reads once, few, many or a size class.

J gene | V gene | D gene | clone size | CDR3 protein
TRBJ1-5 | TRBV2 | NA | NA | ASSEEQGKNQPQH
TRBJ1-1 | TRBV28 | NA | NA | ASSLDLGQLRAEAF
TRBJ2-7 | TRBV10-3 | TRBD1 | NA | AISSTGGSYEQY
TRBJ1-4 | TRBV4-2 | NA | NA | ASSQEAEKDEKLF
TRBJ2-1 | TRBV24-1 | NA | few | ATSKDQGRDEQF
TRBJ2-5 | TRBV3-1/TRBV3-2 | TRBD1 | NA | ASSQGTGSGETQY
TRBJ2-1 | TRBV2 | TRBD2 | few | ASSEAYGTSGDLSSYNEQF
TRBJ2-7 | TRBV13 | NA | NA | ASSPTSSHSYEQY
TRBJ1-5 | TRBV27 | TRBD1 | few | ASKKQGAISNQPQH
TRBJ1-2 | TRBV29-1 | NA | NA | SVEDRNYGYT
TRBJ2-1 | TRBV6-5 | TRBD1 | NA | ASTGTGDYNEQF
TRBJ1-5 | TRBV6-5 | TRBD1 | NA | ASSYGTGDDQPQH
TRBJ2-1 | TRBV2 | TRBD2 | NA | ASILRRLAVSSYNEQF
TRBJ2-2 | TRBV9 | TRBD2 | NA | ASSPRTSGGSTGELF
TRBJ2-4 | TRBV21-1 | NA | NA | ASSKIRALRLAKNIQY
TRBJ2-3 | TRBV7-6 | TRBD1 | NA | ASSWGQGTDTQY
TRBJ2-1 | TRBV4-3 | NA | NA | ASSGREGDGEQF
TRBJ1-4 | TRBV7-9 | TRBD1 | NA | ASSLGQGRGEKLF
TRBJ2-7 | TRBV11-2 | NA | NA | ASSKQRAGSEQY
TRBJ2-3 | TRBV7-9 | TRBD2 | NA | ASRPRLAGNTDTQY
TRBJ1-6 | TRBV28 | NA | NA | ASSPLTGSSYNSPLH
TRBJ2-3 | TRBV7-3 | TRBD1 | NA | ASSLSSDRGSDTQY
TRBJ2-1 | TRBV5-1 | TRBD2 | NA | ASSKNRLAGGGNEQF
TRBJ2-5 | TRBV14 | TRBD1 | NA | ASSLGTARGETQY
TRBJ1-6 | TRBV3-1/TRBV3-2 | NA | NA | ASSHAVGGGSPLH
TRBJ1-5 | TRBV7-9 | TRBD1 | NA | ASSLGQGNQPQH
TRBJ1-6 | TRBV6-6 | NA | NA | ASSYSTGGNSPLH
TRBJ1-2 | TRBV19 | NA | NA | ASSAGRNYGYT
TRBJ2-7 | TRBV18 | NA | NA | ASSQTSSEQY
TRBJ2-1 | TRBV4-1 | TRBD2 | NA | ASSQGLAGEEQF
TRBJ2-3 | TRBV28 | TRBD2 | NA | ASSLSLAGADTQY
TRBJ2-7 | TRBV6-1 | NA | NA | ASSESSYEQY
TRBJ2-4 | TRBV5-8 | TRBD1 | NA | ASSLQGVAILAKNIQY
TRBJ1-2 | TRBV20-1 | TRBD1 | few | SARETGMSHGYT
TRBJ1-6 | TRBV10-3 | NA | NA | AISDRAGDNSPLH
TRBJ1-5 | TRBV7-9 | NA | NA | ASSRGGRSNQPQH
TRBJ1-3 | TRBV13 | NA | few | ASSLYSGNTIY
TRBJ2-3 | TRBV27 | TRBD1 | NA | ASSQQGLADTQY
TRBJ1-5 | TRBV28 | NA | few | ASRPQATRNQPQH
TRBJ1-1 | TRBV15 | NA | NA | ATSRDFRGDGGYTEAF
TRBJ2-1 | TRBV5-1 | NA | NA | ASSLGQIFYNEQF
TRBJ2-6 | TRBV6-2/TRBV6-3 | NA | NA | ASSLSGANVLT
TRBJ2-3 | TRBV6-5 | TRBD2 | many | ASSRGAGGADTQY
TRBJ2-1 | TRBV28 | TRBD2 | NA | ASSGRRERSNEQF
TRBJ1-4 | TRBV6-5 | TRBD1 | NA | ASSPTGGRKEKLF
TRBJ1-1 | TRBV7-9 | NA | NA | AARIQGGAEAF
TRBJ1-1 | TRBV5-1 | TRBD1 | once | ASSVSGTANTEAF
TRBJ2-3 | TRBV18 | TRBD1 | NA | ASSPPSRTGRYTQY
TRBJ1-2 | TRBV19 | TRBD1 | NA | ASSIGTGEYGYT
TRBJ1-2 | TRBV6-6 | TRBD1 | NA | ASSYQRDRTYYGYT
TRBJ2-7 | TRBV6-1 | NA | NA | ASSENPGLSEQY
TRBJ2-1 | TRBV4-3 | NA | NA | ASSQGLRGSYNEQF
TRBJ1-1 | TRBV4-2 | NA | NA | ASSQSGTEAF
TRBJ2-1 | TRBV5-5 | NA | NA | ASSFPQRVSYNEQF
TRBJ1-1 | TRBV5-6 | NA | NA | ASSLGRGTEAF